This is a list of T cell receptor beta chains from one sample in a study of blood T cells in healthy people across ages. TCRdb reprocessed the 5' RACE reads with MiXCR, giving one entry per CDR3 protein. The top ten clones hold 9.4% of a sample with around 700,000 distinct CDR3 sequences, approximately 25% of them seen once. These data were likewise used in another study, on T cells of mothers and their children.

Sample: blood. All receptors derive from a boy aged 5-17 years in good health. CDR3s include the opening cysteine and the closing phenylalanine or tryptophan. The D gene is left open where the match is weak. Clone size is not always given. Where it is, it says once, few, many or a class for expanded clones.

TRBJ1-1 | . | TRBV29-1 | TRBD1 | CSVGSTGDTEAFF | TGCAGCGTTGGGTCAACAGGGGACACTGAAGCTTTCTTT
TRBJ2-5 | few | TRBV20-1 | TRBD2 | CSARDSSGLAGRGTQYF | TGCAGTGCTAGAGACTCCTCGGGACTAGCGGGACGAGGGACCCAGTACTTC
TRBJ2-7 | . | TRBV20-1 | . | CSASDFRDTSYEQYF | TGCAGTGCTAGTGATTTCAGGGACACATCCTACGAGCAGTACTTC
TRBJ2-2 | . | TRBV7-3 | . | CASSREMNTGELFF | TGTGCCAGCAGCCGAGAGATGAACACCGGGGAGCTGTTTTTT
TRBJ1-2 | . | TRBV27 | . | CASSFSSTTGPYGYTF | TGTGCCAGCAGTTTTTCCTCCACGACAGGCCCCTATGGCTACACCTTC
TRBJ2-7 | . | TRBV7-2 | . | CVSSVVQTGEQYF | TGTGTCAGCAGCGTAGTGCAGACGGGCGAGCAGTACTTC
TRBJ2-1 | . | TRBV29-1 | . | CSYGPQDTNNEQFF | TGCAGCTACGGCCCTCAAGACACGAACAATGAGCAGTTCTTC
TRBJ2-7 | . | TRBV28 | TRBD2 | CASREFLAGGPHEQYF | TGTGCCAGCAGGGAATTTTTAGCGGGAGGGCCCCACGAGCAGTACTTC
TRBJ2-5 | . | TRBV29-1 | TRBD2 | CSVPTSKETQYF | TGCAGCGTACCGACTAGCAAAGAGACCCAGTACTTC
TRBJ1-5 | . | TRBV24-1 | TRBD1 | CATSESGGVTDTQHF | TGTGCCACCAGTGAGTCAGGGGGGGTGACAGATACGCAGCATTTT
TRBJ1-2 | once | TRBV7-9 | TRBD1 | CASEGAFGQNGYTF | TGTGCCTCTGAGGGGGCATTCGGCCAAAATGGCTACACCTTC
TRBJ1-5 | . | TRBV20-1 | TRBD1 | CSARDRDREYSNQPQHF | TGCAGTGCTAGAGATCGTGACAGGGAATATAGCAATCAGCCCCAGCATTTT
TRBJ1-5 | . | TRBV18 | . | CASSRPGGDNQPQHF | TGTGCCAGCTCACGCCCCGGGGGAGACAATCAGCCCCAGCATTTT
TRBJ1-1 | . | TRBV20-1 | . | CSARPSNTEAFF | TGCAGTGCTAGGCCGTCGAACACTGAAGCTTTCTTT
TRBJ2-1 | . | TRBV7-9 | TRBD2 | CASTRSGVGEQFF | TGTGCCAGCACCCGTAGCGGGGTGGGTGAGCAGTTCTTC
TRBJ2-3 | few | TRBV3-1 | . | CACSQDSAAGTDTQYF | TGTGCCTGCAGCCAAGATAGTGCGGCAGGCACAGATACGCAGTATTTT
TRBJ2-1 | few | TRBV7-3 | TRBD2 | CASSTTSGPYNEQFF | TGTGCCAGCAGTACGACTAGCGGGCCCTACAATGAGCAGTTCTTC
TRBJ2-5 | . | TRBV4-1 | . | CASSQDRLRAGQKETQYF | TGCGCCAGCAGCCAAGATCGGTTGCGGGCCGGACAAAAAGAGACCCAGTACTTC
TRBJ2-5 | . | TRBV5-5 | . | CASSDNGGETQYF | TGTGCCAGCAGCGACAACGGGGGAGAGACCCAGTACTTC
TRBJ1-4 | few | TRBV5-5 | TRBD1 | CASSLQGPNEKLFF | TGTGCCAGCAGCTTACAGGGGCCTAATGAAAAACTGTTTTTT
TRBJ1-4 | . | TRBV6-6 | . | CASSYTTIMGEKLFF | TGTGCCAGCAGTTACACCACCATCATGGGTGAAAAACTGTTTTTT
TRBJ1-2 | few | TRBV3-1 | . | CASSQVRRGSGYTF | TGTGCCAGCAGCCAAGTCCGCAGGGGAAGTGGCTACACCTTC